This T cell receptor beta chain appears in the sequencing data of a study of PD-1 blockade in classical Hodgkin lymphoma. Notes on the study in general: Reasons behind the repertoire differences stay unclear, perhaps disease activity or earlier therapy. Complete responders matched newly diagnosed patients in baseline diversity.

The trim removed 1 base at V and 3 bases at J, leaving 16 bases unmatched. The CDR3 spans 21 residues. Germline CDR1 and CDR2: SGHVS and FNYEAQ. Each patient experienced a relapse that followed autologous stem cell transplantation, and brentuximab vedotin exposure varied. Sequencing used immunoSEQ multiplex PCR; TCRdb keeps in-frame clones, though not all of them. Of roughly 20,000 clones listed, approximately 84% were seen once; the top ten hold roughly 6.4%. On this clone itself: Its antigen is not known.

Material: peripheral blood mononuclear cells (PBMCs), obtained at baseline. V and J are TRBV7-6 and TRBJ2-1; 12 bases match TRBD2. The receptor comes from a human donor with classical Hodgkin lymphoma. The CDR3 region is CASSLGPGTASGGAFYNEQFF. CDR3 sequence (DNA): TGTGCCAGCAGCTTAGGGCCCGGGACGGCTAGCGGGGGGGCCTTCTACAATGAGCAGTTCTTC.